The 26 T cell receptor beta chains below were found in one sample sequenced in a study of patients and donors after allogeneic stem cell transplantation. TCRdb re-called the RT-PCR reads through MiXCR, storing one row per CDR3 protein. The profile shows 400,000 to 500,000 distinct CDR3 sequences, 16% of them singletons. The material sequenced was blood, either unsorted or a sorted T cell fraction (not recorded which). The receptors were sampled from a human donor who was either an allogeneic HSCT recipient or a stem cell or donor lymphocyte infusion donor (not recorded which). It is not recorded whose cells these are; they may come from a transplant donor.

This clonotype was detected a few times. The chain combines TRBV3-1 with TRBJ2-1, with TRBD2 identical over 7 bases. Germline V gene lookup returns CDR1 LGHDT and CDR2 YNNKEL (reference sequence). The length of the CDR3 is 14 residues. V lost 4 bases and J lost 4; bases outside the gene matches: 4. In DNA, the CDR3 is TGTGCCAGCAGCCCACGGGACTATTACAATGAGCAGTTCTTC. It is translated as CASSPRDYYNEQFF.

The gene calls are TRBV6-2 or TRBV6-3 and TRBJ2-3; D gene ambiguous. The CDR3 runs 16 residues. V lost 0 bases and J 2 bases, leaving 12 bases between the germline ends. Germline V gives CDR1 MNHEY, CDR2 SVGEGT. Written as DNA, the CDR3 is TGTGCCAGCAGTTACTCCTCGAGACTCACCACAGATACGCAGTATTTT. It translates to CASSYSSRLTTDTQYF.

This clonotype was counted a few times. The chain joins TRBV20-1 to TRBJ2-3, with D perhaps matching TRBD1 (5 bases). Per germline, CDR1 DFQATT and CDR2 SNEGSKA (reference sequence). V shed 6 bases and J shed 2 bases, with 9 bases lying between them. CDR3 size: 12 residues. The CDR3 region is CSAPTATDTQYF. CDR3 in DNA: TGCAGTGCGCCGACAGCCACAGATACGCAGTATTTT.

The chain couples TRBV27 to TRBJ2-5; no definite D call. V was cut by 2 bases and J by 3 bases, with 7 bases left in between. The CDR3 has 13 residues. Looked up from germline, CDR1 is MNHEY and CDR2 is SMNVEV (reference sequence). The CDR3 sequence is CASSLGGKETQYF. CDR3 nucleotides: TGTGCCAGCAGTTTAGGTGGGAAAGAGACCCAGTACTTC.

Of note for this clonotype: Because the CDR3 is missing its conserved closing phenylalanine or tryptophan, this is likely a read error. DNA for the CDR3: TGTGCCAGCAGTTTTTCTCCCGACGGACCCTATGGCTACACCATC. It translates to CASSFSPDGPYGYTI. The chain carries TRBV27 and TRBJ1-2, with D uncertain. V dropped 3 bases and J dropped 4 bases, with 15 bases sitting between them. CDR1 and CDR2 from the germline V gene are MNHEY and SMNVEV (reference sequence). The CDR3 loop spans 15 amino acids.

In this sample, this clonotype turned up a few times. The V gene is TRBV5-1, the J gene TRBJ2-5, with TRBD2 identical over 9 bases. Germline V gene data show CDR1 as SGHRS and CDR2 as YFSETQ. CDR3 size: 17 residues. V shed 4 bases and J 2 bases; nucleotides not matched to a gene: 12. The CDR3 DNA is TGCGCCAGCAGCCGAGAGGGGCCTAGCGGGATACAAGAGACCCAGTACTTC. Translation: CASSREGPSGIQETQYF.

This clonotype was seen repeatedly, ten times or more. V usage is TRBV5-1 and J usage is TRBJ2-1; TRBD2 agrees at 9 bases. The V segment lost 2 bases and the J segment 0 bases; nucleotides outside the gene matches: 3. CDR1 and CDR2 (germline): SGHRS, YFSETQ. The CDR3 runs to 16 residues. In nucleotides, the CDR3 is TGCGCCAGCAGCTTAGGTAGCGGGAGCTCCTACAATGAGCAGTTCTTC. Amino acid sequence: CASSLGSGSSYNEQFF.

V is TRBV7-2 and J is TRBJ1-6, with D tentatively TRBD1 (5 bases). Between the trimmed V and J ends, which lost 5 bases and 6 bases, there was a span of 14 bases. The CDR3 is 15 residues long. CDR1 and CDR2 (germline): SGHTA, FQGNSA. CDR3 sequence reads: CASSPRRGGNSPLHF. CDR3 nucleotide sequence: TGTGCCAGCAGCCCCAGGAGGGGTGGTAATTCACCCCTCCACTTT. The variable domain in full, with the rest retrieved from reference TRBV7-2 and TRBJ1-6, is GAGVSQSPSNKVTEKGKDVELRCDPISGHTALYWYRQSLGQGLEFLIYFQGNSAPDKSGLPSDRFSAERTGGSVSTLTIQRTQQEDSAVYLCASSPRRGGNSPLHFGNGTRLTVT.

This clonotype has only a few counts. The chain employs TRBV24-1 and TRBJ2-7; 7 nucleotides match TRBD1. V shed 2 bases, J shed 6 bases, and the junction held 6 bases outside the gene matches. This CDR3 is 14 amino acids long. CDR1 and CDR2 (germline): KGHDR, SFDVKD. CDR3 region: CATSDSGTVLEQYF. CDR3 coding DNA: TGTGCCACCAGTGATTCGGGGACAGTCCTCGAGCAGTACTTC.

This clonotype has more than one count but fewer than ten. This chain joins TRBV6-4 and TRBJ2-3, with TRBD2 matching 11 bases. Germline CDR1 MRHNA, CDR2 SNTAGT. Trimming removed 4 bases from V and 2 bases from J; junction bases left unmatched: 5. The length of the CDR3 is 16 residues. The CDR3 nucleotides are TGTGCCAGCAGTGCACTAGCGGGGGACCCCACAGATACGCAGTATTTT. Translating gives CASSALAGDPTDTQYF.

V usage is TRBV18 and J usage is TRBJ2-7; D gene ambiguous. The CDR3 runs to 14 residues. V was pared by 2 bases and J by 1 base, with 9 bases between. Per germline, CDR1 KGHSH and CDR2 LQKENI. This CDR3 is CASSPYRVSYEQYF. CDR3 sequence (DNA): TGTGCCAGCTCACCATATCGGGTATCCTACGAGCAGTACTTC.

This sequence joins TRBV25-1 and TRBJ1-1; D is ambiguous. Trimming left V 4 bases short and J 3 bases short, with 15 bases between. The CDR3 length is 15 residues. The germline gives CDR1 MGHDK, CDR2 SYGVNS. CDR3 nucleotides: TGTGCCAGCAGTGGTCCCAGGTTGGAGGACACTGAAGCTTTCTTT. Residues: CASSGPRLEDTEAFF.

This clonotype was counted ten times or more. The chain carries TRBV20-1 and TRBJ1-6; D uncertain. Germline lookup yields CDR1 DFQATT and CDR2 SNEGSKA (reference sequence). V gave up 7 bases and J gave up 0 bases, with 7 bases separating them. This CDR3 is 13 amino acids long. The CDR3 loop reads CSVWSSYNSPLHF. The CDR3 nucleotides are TGCAGTGTTTGGAGCTCCTATAATTCACCCCTCCACTTT.

This clonotype was counted only a few times. One end of the junction is discordant with germline, which a read error may explain. Here the CDR3 DNA reads TGTGCCTGGAGTGTTGGACAGTATGACTACACCTTC. As protein: CAWSVGQYDYTF. This sequence joins TRBV30 and TRBJ1-2; weak D call: TRBD1 (6 bases). The CDR3 has 12 amino acids. Germline lookup yields CDR1 GTSNPN and CDR2 SVGIG (reference sequence).

The chain joins TRBV4-3 to TRBJ2-2; the D is unclear. This CDR3 has 17 residues. Germline assignment: CDR1 LGHNA and CDR2 YSLEER. V lost 3 bases, J lost 1 base, and 15 bases lay in between. The CDR3 DNA is TGCGCCAGCAGCCACACGAACCCCCCGGGGAACACCGGGGAGCTGTTTTTT. It translates to CASSHTNPPGNTGELFF.

Only a few counts were recorded for this clonotype. The chain uses TRBV7-2 and TRBJ1-2, with D uncertain. From germline, CDR1 is SGHTA and CDR2 FQGNSA. CDR3 size: 13 residues. V was trimmed by 8 bases and J by 2 bases, leaving 12 bases between them. For the CDR3, the DNA is TGTGCCAGCCCGATAGGACGGAACTATGGCTACACCTTC. As protein: CASPIGRNYGYTF.

In this sample, this clonotype turned up a few times. This chain joins TRBV6-1 and TRBJ2-3; 10 bases line up with TRBD2. The V segment lost 8 bases and the J segment 5 bases; nucleotides outside the gene matches: 10. This CDR3 has 15 amino acids. CDR1 is MNHNS and CDR2 is SASEGT in the germline V gene. In DNA, the CDR3 is TGTGCCAGCTCACGTCGGGGACTAGCGAAAGATACGCAGTATTTT. As protein: CASSRRGLAKDTQYF.

This clonotype has only a few counts. The rearrangement links TRBV11-2 to TRBJ2-5, with a tentative D call TRBD1 (6 bases). CDR1 is SGHAT, CDR2 FQNNGV, per germline. The V gene lost 5 bases and the J gene lost 13 bases, with 20 bases spanning the gap. CDR3 length: 13 residues. CDR3 sequence (DNA): TGTGCCAGCAGCCCCCTCGGTAGACAGGCCTCGTACTTC. This sequence encodes CASSPLGRQASYF.

This clonotype was recorded a few times. The genes are TRBV2 and TRBJ2-2; 8 bases match TRBD2. Germline lookup yields CDR1 SNHLY and CDR2 FYNNEI. The CDR3 is 15 amino acids. V lost 6 bases, J lost 1 base, and 4 bases stayed unmatched. CDR3: CASRLTSGNTGELFF. The CDR3 coding sequence is TGTGCCAGCAGACTAACTAGCGGGAACACCGGGGAGCTGTTTTTT.

In this sample, this clonotype turned up a few times. The CDR3 region is CASSVTPRDRDYGANVLTF. CDR3 nucleotides: TGCGCCAGCAGCGTTACCCCCCGGGACAGGGATTATGGGGCCAACGTCCTGACTTTC. The V call is TRBV5-1, the J call TRBJ2-6, with 9 positions matching TRBD1. Germline V CDR1 and CDR2: SGHRS, YFSETQ. Trimming took 4 bases from V and 3 from J; bases not matched to a gene: 14. The CDR3 is 19 residues long. The full variable domain, rest sourced from reference TRBV5-1 and TRBJ2-6, is KAGVTQTPRYLIKTRGQQVTLSCSPISGHRSVSWYQQTPGQGLQFLFEYFSETQRNKGNFPGRFSGRQFSNSRSEMNVSTLELGDSALYLCASSVTPRDRDYGANVLTFGAGSRLTVL.

The chain has TRBV15 and TRBJ2-7; D possibly corresponds to TRBD2 (5 bases). CDR3 length: 13 residues. Germline V lookup: CDR1 LNHNV, CDR2 YYDKDF (reference sequence). V lost 5 bases, J lost 5 bases, and 13 bases lay in between. CDR3 in DNA: TGTGCCACCAGCGGGAAGGCGCGGGACGAGCAGTACTTC. Protein: CATSGKARDEQYF.

The gene calls are TRBV5-1 and TRBJ2-3; perhaps TRBD1 as D (6 bases). The CDR3 length is 15 residues. The V and J ends lost 3 bases and 1 base respectively, with 12 bases between them. CDR1 and CDR2 from the germline V gene are SGHRS and YFSETQ. This chain's CDR3 is CASSSWGRGTDTQYF. The DNA of the CDR3 is TGCGCCAGCAGCTCCTGGGGGCGGGGCACAGATACGCAGTATTTT.

Many counts were recorded for this clonotype. CDR3 nucleotides: TGCGCCAGCAGCTTGGCGGAGGGCCTCTACAATGAGCAGTTCTTC. Its protein product is CASSLAEGLYNEQFF. V and J are TRBV5-1 and TRBJ2-1; possibly TRBD2 for D (6 bases). V shed 0 bases and J shed 3 bases, with 10 bases lying between them. This CDR3 has 15 residues. CDR1 and CDR2 from the germline V gene are SGHRS and YFSETQ.

The chain carries TRBV6-2 or TRBV6-3 and TRBJ1-5; maybe TRBD1 (6 bases). This CDR3 region has 18 residues. Trimming took off 0 bases at V and 0 bases at J, with 15 bases between the two ends. Germline V gives CDR1 MNHEY, CDR2 SVGEGT. The CDR3: CASSYSNPGTYSNQPQHF. The CDR3, as DNA: TGTGCCAGCAGTTACTCGAACCCCGGGACATATAGCAATCAGCCCCAGCATTTT.

This clonotype was counted at least ten times. This sequence joins TRBV11-2 and TRBJ1-4; perhaps TRBD1 as D (6 bases). CDR1 and CDR2 (germline): SGHAT, FQNNGV. The ends were cut back, 0 bases at V and 3 bases at J, with 14 bases in the middle. This CDR3 spans 17 amino acids. CDR3 nucleotides: TGTGCCAGCAGCTTAGATTGGATGGGACATTCTAATGAAAAACTGTTTTTT. This translates into CASSLDWMGHSNEKLFF.

The chain carries TRBV4-2 and TRBJ2-3, with 11 nucleotides matching TRBD2. Germline V CDR1 and CDR2: LGHNA, YNFKEQ. CDR3 length: 17 amino acids. The junction had 8 bases not matched to a gene; V was cut back by 1 base and J by 5 bases. The CDR3 coding sequence is TGTGCCAGCAGCCAAGCGGGTCGTAGCGGGGGGGGAGATACGCAGTATTTT. It specifies CASSQAGRSGGGDTQYF.